This T cell receptor (beta chain) was profiled in a study of T-cell reconstitution after alpha-beta-depleted transplantation in children. The study's findings and limits: It was reported that alpha-beta T cells came from several hundred expanded graft clones (about two months after transplant).

Researchers prepared the TCRbeta library using unique molecular identifiers, the study reports. TCRdb processed the PCR reads anew with MiXCR; each CDR3 protein has one entry. The sample holds 540,000 or so distinct CDR3 sequences; roughly 24% are singletons and the top ten take roughly 13%. Turning to this clonotype: The antigen remains unidentified.

CDR3 size: 18 residues. J was trimmed by 3 bases and V by 3 bases; bases with no gene match: 8. The V and J genes are TRBV12-3 or TRBV12-4 and TRBJ2-1; 13 bases are shared with TRBD2. The material sequenced was PBMCs, mostly from graft donor cells, taken 360 days after TCRalphabeta/CD19-depleted stem cell transplant. The source is a boy under two years old who had a stem cell transplant for acute myeloid leukemia, so the T cells may come from the graft donor. The DNA of the CDR3 is TGTGCCAGCAGTTTGACTAGCGGGGGGTCGTTAATCTACAATGAGCAGTTCTTC. Its translation: CASSLTSGGSLIYNEQFF.